These 12 T cell receptor beta chains were all obtained from the same sample, sequenced in a study of T cells in Graves' hyperthyroidism and ophthalmopathy. Amplification targeted TCR beta CDR3 regions from RNA transcripts. The TCR CDR3 was amplified in a first-round RT-PCR using the HTBI primer set. TCRdb re-called the multiplex PCR reads with MiXCR, one entry per CDR3 protein. Altogether 450,000 to 700,000 distinct CDR3 sequences are present, about half being singletons, with the ten largest covering around 7.7%. What was sequenced was peripheral blood or thyroid tissue (not recorded which). Receptors originate from a woman younger than 35 with Graves' hyperthyroidism.

Ten or more counts support this clonotype. The chain uses TRBV20-1 and TRBJ1-5, with unresolved D. The V end was cut by 3 bases, the J end by 5 bases, with 11 bases between. The germline V gene has CDR1 DFQATT and CDR2 SNEGSKA (reference sequence). The CDR3 loop spans 13 amino acids. The CDR3 loop reads CSASPGVHQPQHF. The CDR3 DNA reads TGCAGTGCTAGTCCAGGAGTCCATCAGCCCCAGCATTTT.

V gene TRBV19 combines with J gene TRBJ1-5, with D possibly matching TRBD1 (5 bases). Trimming took off 10 bases at V and 14 bases at J, with 21 bases between the two ends. CDR1 and CDR2 from the germline V gene are LNHDA and SQIVND (reference sequence). The CDR3 has 12 residues. CDR3 sequence reads: CATTQGEPYEHF. The CDR3 DNA reads TGTGCCACGACGCAGGGCGAACCCTACGAGCATTTT.

Only a few counts were recorded for this clonotype. The chain joins TRBV11-2 to TRBJ2-3, with 12 bases lining up with TRBD2. Trimming cost V 3 bases and J 4 bases; bases outside gene matches: 2. The CDR3 extends over 15 amino acids. The germline V gene encodes CDR1 SGHAT and CDR2 FQNNGV. In DNA, the CDR3 is TGTGCCAGCAGCTTGACTAGCGGGAGTTCAGATACGCAGTATTTT. Amino acids: CASSLTSGSSDTQYF.

This clonotype was found many times. The chain uses TRBV29-1 and TRBJ2-5; D might be TRBD2 (6 bases). Germline V gives CDR1 SQVTM, CDR2 ANQGSEA. V gave up 6 bases and J gave up 6 bases, with 32 bases separating them. The CDR3 loop spans 18 amino acids. This chain's CDR3 is CSVAGRLGRGEFLKTQYF. The CDR3 DNA follows: TGCAGCGTCGCGGGACGGCTCGGAAGAGGCGAGTTCCTAAAGACCCAGTACTTC.

As to this clonotype: Given a much more abundant clone one base away, this may be a read error. The rearrangement uses TRBV19 and TRBJ2-5, with D tentatively TRBD2 (5 bases). Germline loops: CDR1 LNHDA, CDR2 SQIVND (reference sequence). CDR3 length: 14 residues. V was clipped by 5 bases and J by 0 bases, with 10 bases between them. The CDR3: CASSEGPYQETQYF. For the CDR3, the DNA is TGTGCCAGTAGTGAGGGCCCCTACCAAGAGACCCAGTACTTC.

This clonotype showed up many times. The chain combines TRBV10-3 with TRBJ2-2; no firm D call. V was pared by 8 bases and J by 5 bases, with 15 bases between. The length of the CDR3 is 14 residues. The germline CDR1 and CDR2 sequences are ENHRY and SYGVKD. This CDR3 reads CAIRRADTTGELFF. CDR3 coding DNA: TGTGCCATCCGTAGGGCAGACACTACCGGGGAGCTGTTTTTT.

There are many counts of this clonotype. CDR3 residues: CASGSSNQPQHF. The CDR3 bases are TGTGCCAGCGGGTCTAGCAATCAGCCCCAGCATTTT. The chain has TRBV27 and TRBJ1-5; D not certain. This CDR3 has 12 amino acids. Trimming took 8 bases from V and 0 from J, leaving 5 bases between them. Per germline, CDR1 MNHEY and CDR2 SMNVEV (reference sequence).

V usage is TRBV5-4 and J usage is TRBJ2-7, with 10 nucleotides matching TRBD1. Germline V gives CDR1 SGHNT, CDR2 YYREEE (reference sequence). The trim removed 0 bases at V and 3 bases at J, leaving 3 bases unmatched. The CDR3 spans 15 residues. The CDR3 region has the DNA TGTGCCAGCAGCTTGGTGGGACAGGGGATCTACGAGCAGTACTTC. Protein sequence: CASSLVGQGIYEQYF.

There are a few counts of this clonotype. This chain links TRBV3-1 with TRBJ2-5, with a weak D call TRBD1 (5 bases). V was clipped by 3 bases and J by 7 bases, with 15 bases between them. The CDR3 spans 14 residues. Germline V CDR1 and CDR2: LGHDT, YNNKEL (reference sequence). CDR3 sequence: CASSHRVLGWTQYF. The CDR3 nucleotides are TGTGCCAGCAGCCACAGGGTCCTGGGGTGGACCCAGTACTTC.

For this clonotype: The germline gene is not matched at one end of the junction; a read error may be the cause. The chain recombines TRBV6-8 with TRBJ1-4, with TRBD1 as a possible D gene (6 bases). CDR1 is MNHGY, CDR2 SAAAGT, per germline. There are 18 residues in the CDR3. The CDR3 reads CASTGPTNRAGPKEKLFF. The CDR3 bases are TGTGCCAGCACCGGACCCACGAACAGGGCCGGACCTAAGGAAAAACTGTTTTTT.

The chain carries TRBV24-1 and TRBJ2-5; 7 bases agree with TRBD2. V gave up 0 bases and J gave up 5 bases; unmatched junction bases: 5. There are 15 residues in the CDR3. Germline lookup yields CDR1 KGHDR and CDR2 SFDVKD. As DNA, the CDR3 is TGTGCCACCAGTGATTTGGGGAGGGGATATGAGACCCAGTACTTC. Translation gives CATSDLGRGYETQYF.

Only one count was recorded for this clonotype. A much larger clone lies a single base off, so this may be a read error. The chain links TRBV6-5 to TRBJ1-2, with D possibly TRBD1 on 6 matching bases. CDR1 and CDR2 from the germline V gene are MNHEY and SVGAGI. The CDR3 extends over 16 amino acids. Here the CDR3 DNA reads TGTGCCGGCAGTGACCTCAGCGGGGGGCAGAACTATGGCTACACCTTC. Translation gives CAGSDLSGGQNYGYTF.